This TCR beta chain stems from a study of control samples from healthy donors and cancer patients. Losses at the gene ends were 2 bases for V and 5 bases for J; bases not matched to a gene: 5. There are 14 residues in the CDR3. The germline gives CDR1 GTSNPN, CDR2 SVGIG (reference sequence). Using immunoSEQ multiplex PCR, the repertoire was profiled, and TCRdb retains in-frame clones only, with some absent. The sample lists about 110,000 clones; 80% to 90% were seen once. This sequence originates from a woman in her forties or fifties in good health. This chain uses TRBV30 with TRBJ2-2; 7 positions agree with TRBD1. The specimen sequenced was blood. The CDR3 loop reads CAWSPRQGTGELFF. The CDR3 bases are TGTGCCTGGAGTCCCCGACAGGGAACCGGGGAGCTGTTTTTT.